This passage covers 13 T cell receptor beta chains from one sample sequenced in a study of blood T cell repertoires in COVID-19. Profiled with immunoSEQ multiplex PCR; TCRdb holds only in-frame clones, not every one. The data show more than 300,000 clones, about 85% seen once. Input material: PBMCs or T cells enriched from blood (not recorded which). The receptors originated from a woman in her twenties or thirties who had recovered from COVID-19.

The chain joins TRBV7-9 to TRBJ1-2; a possible D gene is TRBD1 (6 bases). CDR1 SEHNR and CDR2 FQNEAQ come from the germline V gene (reference sequence). This CDR3 comprises 12 residues. V dropped 5 bases and J dropped 6 bases, with 10 bases sitting between them. The CDR3 loop is CASSLGADGYTF. The CDR3 DNA sequence: TGTGCCAGCAGCCTGGGGGCGGATGGCTACACCTTC.

This chain joins TRBV7-2 and TRBJ2-3, with D possibly TRBD1 on 5 matching bases. The CDR3 totals 13 residues. The germline gives CDR1 SGHTA, CDR2 FQGNSA. Trimming cost V 2 bases and J 6 bases, with 9 bases left between them. The CDR3 region is CASSLSGPDTQYF. The CDR3 region has the DNA TGTGCCAGCAGCTTATCAGGGCCGGATACGCAGTATTTT.

This clone was observed a handful of times. The J gene is TRBJ1-5, the V gene TRBV15, with D maybe TRBD1 (5 bases). CDR1 is LNHNV, CDR2 YYDKDF, per germline (reference sequence). Trimming pared 1 base from V and 6 bases from J, leaving 16 bases between. The CDR3 is made up of 16 amino acids. CDR3 amino acids: CATSRVVAGYGQPQHF. DNA of the CDR3: TGTGCCACCAGCAGAGTAGTGGCAGGGTACGGTCAGCCCCAGCATTTT.

The chain is built from TRBV5-6 and TRBJ1-2; 7 bases are shared with TRBD1. With V trimmed by 3 bases and J by 9 bases, 5 bases remained unmatched. The CDR3 sequence is 12 residues long. The V gene's germline CDR1 is SGHDT and CDR2 YYEEEE. The CDR3 region has the DNA TGTGCCAGCAGCTCACAGGGGCTAAGCTACACCTTC. It yields the protein CASSSQGLSYTF.

The chain links TRBV3-1 (or the pseudogene TRBV3-2) to TRBJ1-2; maybe TRBD1 (5 bases). V was cut by 4 bases and J by 5 bases, with 17 bases left in between. Germline V gene lookup returns CDR1 LGHDT and CDR2 YNNKEL (reference sequence). The CDR3 extends over 15 amino acids. The CDR3, as DNA: TGTGCCAGCAGCCCGGACACCGTGCCCTCTTATGGCTACACCTTC. This encodes CASSPDTVPSYGYTF.

This chain uses TRBV6-5 with TRBJ2-2; 8 bases align to TRBD2. V lost 6 bases, J lost 5 bases, and 8 bases stayed unmatched. The CDR3 loop spans 15 amino acids. The germline V gene has CDR1 MNHEY and CDR2 SVGAGI. The CDR3 here is CASSGTRVKTGELFF. The CDR3 nucleotides are TGTGCCAGCAGCGGGACTAGGGTAAAGACCGGGGAGCTGTTTTTT.

V usage is TRBV30 and J usage is TRBJ1-6, with D unclear. Germline loops: CDR1 GTSNPN, CDR2 SVGIG (reference sequence). V was trimmed by 6 bases and J by 10 bases, leaving 13 bases between them. The CDR3 has 12 residues. DNA of the CDR3: TGTGCCTGTATTGGCAGAAAATCACCCCTCCACTTT. It encodes CACIGRKSPLHF.

This clone came up once. J is TRBJ2-3 and V is TRBV6-1, with 7 bases identical to TRBD1. The ends lost 3 bases at V and 1 base at J; junction bases unmatched: 4. This CDR3 contains 15 residues. Germline V gives CDR1 MNHNS, CDR2 SASEGT. In nucleotides, the CDR3 is TGTGCCAGCAGTGACAGACAGGGCCGCACAGATACGCAGTATTTT. It translates to CASSDRQGRTDTQYF.

The V and J genes are TRBV4-1 and TRBJ1-6; D is undetermined. CDR3 length: 15 amino acids. Per germline, CDR1 MGHRA and CDR2 YSYEKL. Trimming stripped 1 base from V and 3 bases from J, with 7 bases between. In nucleotides, the CDR3 is TGCGCCAGCAGCCAAGGGGAGGGCTATAATTCACCCCTCCACTTT. It yields the protein CASSQGEGYNSPLHF.

The chain couples TRBV28 to TRBJ1-1; 8 bases match TRBD1. The ends lost 5 bases at V and 6 bases at J; junction bases unmatched: 5. CDR1 and CDR2 from the germline V gene are MDHEN and SYDVKM. This CDR3 is 13 amino acids long. The CDR3 here is CASSLRGLSEAFF. Here the CDR3 DNA reads TGTGCCAGCAGTCTCAGGGGGCTGTCTGAAGCTTTCTTT.

The genes are TRBV5-6 and TRBJ1-2, with 7 bases identical to TRBD1. With V trimmed by 0 bases and J by 4 bases, 12 bases remained unmatched. CDR3 length: 17 residues. Germline assignment: CDR1 SGHDT and CDR2 YYEEEE. In nucleotides, the CDR3 is TGTGCCAGCAGCTTGGACGGGACAGCCCCCATGGTCTATGGCTACACCTTC. This gives the protein CASSLDGTAPMVYGYTF. Based on the CDR3 plus reference TRBV5-6 and TRBJ1-2, the full variable domain is DAGVTQSPTHLIKTRGQQVTLRCSPKSGHDTVSWYQQALGQGPQFIFQYYEEEERQRGNFPDRFSGHQFPNYSSELNVNALLLGDSALYLCASSLDGTAPMVYGYTFGSGTRLTVV.

The chain is built from TRBV19 and TRBJ1-3, with no clear D. CDR1 and CDR2 (germline): LNHDA, SQIVND (reference sequence). V lost 4 bases, J lost 0 bases, and 13 bases lay in between. This CDR3 contains 16 residues. The CDR3 coding sequence is TGTGCCAGTAGTACGCCGGGGTCGGGCTCTGGAAACACCATATATTTT. Protein product: CASSTPGSGSGNTIYF.

This clone was seen a single time. The J gene is TRBJ1-4, the V gene TRBV6-5, with TRBD1 matching over 10 bases. Trimming removed 0 bases from V and 7 bases from J; junction bases left unmatched: 2. Per the germline V gene, CDR1 is MNHEY and CDR2 is SVGAGI. CDR3 length: 15 amino acids. CDR3 sequence (DNA): TGTGCCAGCAGTTACTCAAGGACAGGGGGTGAAAAACTGTTTTTT. As protein: CASSYSRTGGEKLFF.